Below, 21 T cell receptor beta chains from the same sample are listed, as sequenced in a study of regulatory T cells in long-lasting Graves disease. Specified time point: persistent/refractory GD, antithyroid drugs over 5 years with positive TRAb. The authors made the TCR library using RNA they extracted from PBMCs. Building the TCR beta libraries relied on iRepertoire HTBI primers, and CDR3 regions underwent Arm-PCR. One entry per CDR3 protein results from TCRdb running MiXCR on the multiplex PCR reads. The sample carries 450,000 or so distinct CDR3 sequences, less than 25% recorded once. Sequenced material: peripheral blood mononuclear cells (PBMCs), taken when the disease was refractory, from a patient treated with antithyroid drugs. The receptors were gathered from a female donor with Graves disease.

The table lists this clonotype with a few counts. In nucleotides, the CDR3 is TGCAGTGCTTTGTGGGGACTAGCGGGTCCCAGCACAGATACGCAGTATTTT. It is translated as CSALWGLAGPSTDTQYF. The V gene is TRBV20-1, the J gene TRBJ2-3, with 12 bases aligning to TRBD2. Germline lookup yields CDR1 DFQATT and CDR2 SNEGSKA (reference sequence). The CDR3 is 17 residues long. J gave up 0 bases and V 5 bases, and 9 bases lay outside the gene matches.

This clonotype has only a few counts. V gene TRBV4-1 combines with J gene TRBJ1-1, with unresolved D. Germline CDR1 reads MGHRA; CDR2 reads YSYEKL. The CDR3 is 14 amino acids. Trimming cost V 2 bases and J 2 bases, with 9 bases left between them. The CDR3 sequence: CASSQTFGNTEAFF. The CDR3 coding sequence is TGCGCCAGCAGCCAAACCTTCGGTAACACTGAAGCTTTCTTT.

In regard to this clonotype: This probably arose from a read error, given a far larger clone one base away. The chain uses TRBV7-9 and TRBJ2-7, with 10 bases matching TRBD1. The V gene end was trimmed by 5 bases and the J gene end by 2 bases; junction bases not matched to a gene: 6. This CDR3 comprises 15 residues. CDR1 and CDR2 from the germline V gene are SEHNR and FQNEAQ (reference sequence). The DNA for the CDR3 is TGTGCCAGCAGCCCCGGGACAGGGGCCGCCTACGAGCAGTACTTC. Translating gives CASSPGTGAAYEQYF.

This clonotype was detected ten times or more. V is TRBV7-9 and J is TRBJ2-5, with D possibly matching TRBD2 (5 bases). Germline V gives CDR1 SEHNR, CDR2 FQNEAQ (reference sequence). Trimming took 2 bases from V and 5 from J, leaving 12 bases between them. This CDR3 spans 14 amino acids. The CDR3 region has the DNA TGTGCCAGCAGCTTAATCACGGGCGGGGAGACCCAGTACTTC. Its protein product is CASSLITGGETQYF.

This clonotype was counted many times. The chain employs TRBV6-1 and TRBJ2-5, with 15 positions matching TRBD2. Germline V gives CDR1 MNHNS, CDR2 SASEGT. V was pared by 7 bases and J by 5 bases, with 14 bases of the junction left unmatched. CDR3 length: 18 amino acids. Here the CDR3 DNA reads TGTGCCAGCACCATAGGGACTAGCGGGAGGCGGTTAAGGGAGACCCAGTACTTC. Translation gives CASTIGTSGRRLRETQYF.

This clonotype was picked up a small number of times. The chain couples TRBV6-1 to TRBJ2-2, with TRBD2 matching over 11 bases. Germline loops: CDR1 MNHNS, CDR2 SASEGT. CDR3 size: 19 residues. Losses at the gene ends were 8 bases for V and 3 bases for J; bases not matched to a gene: 17. The CDR3 nucleotides read TGTGCCAGCGGAACTGGACCGGGACTAGCGGAGATAGACACCGGGGAGCTGTTTTTT. It specifies CASGTGPGLAEIDTGELFF.

This clonotype was observed a handful of times. The chain recombines TRBV19 with TRBJ1-4; no clear D gene. Deletions cut 3 bases from V and 8 bases from J, with 10 bases between. Looked up from germline, CDR1 is LNHDA and CDR2 is SQIVND (reference sequence). This CDR3 is built from 13 residues. CDR3 sequence: CASSMRPGEKLFF. The CDR3 nucleotides are TGTGCCAGTAGTATGCGACCGGGGGAAAAACTGTTTTTT.

This clonotype was counted at least ten times. The chain carries TRBV11-3 and TRBJ2-5; tentative D call: TRBD2 (6 bases). CDR3 length equals 17 residues. V dropped 5 bases and J dropped 5 bases, with 24 bases sitting between them. Germline CDR1 and CDR2: SGHNT and YENEEA. CDR3 sequence: CASSPRSERVHGETQYF. The DNA of the CDR3 is TGTGCCAGCAGCCCCCGGAGCGAGCGGGTCCACGGGGAGACCCAGTACTTC.

This clonotype was seen ten or more times. This chain uses TRBV7-9 with TRBJ2-7; 7 bases align to TRBD1. Trimming cost V 4 bases and J 2 bases; bases outside gene matches: 5. The CDR3 covers 14 residues. Looked up from germline, CDR1 is SEHNR and CDR2 is FQNEAQ (reference sequence). The CDR3 nucleotides are TGTGCCAGCAGCTCGGCGACAGGGCCCTACGAGCAGTACTTC. This sequence encodes CASSSATGPYEQYF.

This clonotype was seen ten or more times. The J gene is TRBJ1-5, the V gene TRBV6-1; D gene uncertain. The CDR3 contains 14 residues. Trimming took 6 bases from V and 6 from J, leaving 15 bases between them. The germline V gene has CDR1 MNHNS and CDR2 SASEGT. This chain's CDR3 is CASRPPLARQPQHF. Written as DNA, the CDR3 is TGTGCCAGCAGACCTCCCCTGGCACGTCAGCCCCAGCATTTT.

This clonotype was observed a handful of times. V is TRBV29-1 and J is TRBJ2-3, with a weak D call TRBD2 (6 bases). V was cut by 7 bases and J by 6 bases, with 17 bases left in between. CDR1 is SQVTM, CDR2 ANQGSEA, per germline. The CDR3 has 13 amino acids. The chain's CDR3 is CSAGRDSRDTQYF. The CDR3 bases are TGCAGCGCAGGTCGGGACTCTCGGGATACGCAGTATTTT.

The V gene is TRBV3-1, the J gene TRBJ2-6, with D uncertain. Trimming left V 4 bases short and J 1 base short, with 8 bases between. Germline V gene lookup returns CDR1 LGHDT and CDR2 YNNKEL (reference sequence). The CDR3 runs to 15 residues. CDR3 residues: CASSPLTSGANVLTF. In DNA, the CDR3 is TGTGCCAGCAGCCCATTGACATCTGGGGCCAACGTCCTGACTTTC.

This clonotype occurred a few times. This chain joins TRBV28 and TRBJ2-3, with TRBD1 as a possible D gene (5 bases). CDR3 length: 15 amino acids. CDR1 and CDR2 from the germline V gene are MDHEN and SYDVKM. The ends were cut back, 2 bases at V and 3 bases at J, with 12 bases in the middle. The chain's CDR3 is CASSLRQGTTDTQYF. As DNA, the CDR3 is TGTGCCAGCAGTTTACGCCAGGGTACAACAGATACGCAGTATTTT. Drawing the rest from reference TRBV28 and TRBJ2-3, the complete variable domain is DVKVTQSSRYLVKRTGEKVFLECVQDMDHENMFWYRQDPGLGLRLIYFSYDVKMKEKGDIPEGYSVSREKKERFSLILESASTNQTSMYLCASSLRQGTTDTQYFGPGTRLTVL.

Concerning this clonotype itself: This likely traces to a read error, being one base from a far larger clone. The V and J genes are TRBV7-9 and TRBJ2-5; D remains ambiguous. Germline assignment: CDR1 SEHNR and CDR2 FQNEAQ (reference sequence). CDR3 length equals 13 residues. The DNA for the CDR3 is TGTGCCAGCAGTGAACAGCTTCAAGAGGCCCAGTACTTC. It yields the protein CASSEQLQEAQYF.

As concerns this clonotype: A much bigger clone sits one base away, suggesting this may be a read error. The rearrangement joins TRBV11-2 to TRBJ2-5, with TRBD2 matching over 9 bases. The CDR3 consists of 17 residues. Looked up from germline, CDR1 is SGHAT and CDR2 is FQNNGV. CDR3 nucleotides: TGTGCCGGCAGCTTACGTCCTAGCGGGATCCTCCAAGAGACCCAGTACTTC. The encoded protein is CAGSLRPSGILQETQYF.

In this sample, this clonotype turned up many times. The V and J genes are TRBV28 and TRBJ2-2, with D perhaps given as TRBD1 or TRBD2 (5 bases each). Trimming took 1 base from V and 4 from J, leaving 7 bases between them. The CDR3 is made up of 14 amino acids. Germline CDR1 MDHEN, CDR2 SYDVKM. The CDR3 loop is CASSLLGVTGELFF. The CDR3 DNA sequence: TGTGCCAGCAGTTTATTGGGGGTCACCGGGGAGCTGTTTTTT.

This chain joins TRBV7-9 and TRBJ1-5; unclear D gene. The CDR3 contains 16 residues. The V end lost 4 bases, the J end lost 4 bases, and 17 bases lay between the germline ends. In germline, CDR1 is SEHNR, CDR2 FQNEAQ (reference sequence). Here the CDR3 DNA reads TGTGCCAGCAGCTCACCCCGGACCGCTAAGAATCAGCCCCAGCATTTT. Protein: CASSSPRTAKNQPQHF.

This clonotype appeared many times. The V call is TRBV12-3 or TRBV12-4, the J call TRBJ1-1, with D maybe TRBD1 (6 bases). CDR3 length equals 13 residues. The V and J ends lost 3 bases and 6 bases respectively, with 11 bases between them. The CDR3: CASSFLGAAEAFF. DNA of the CDR3: TGTGCCAGCAGTTTTCTGGGGGCCGCTGAAGCTTTCTTT.

This clonotype was found many times. V and J are TRBV29-1 and TRBJ2-7; maybe TRBD2 (5 bases). V dropped 4 bases and J dropped 0 bases, with 13 bases sitting between them. Germline CDR1 reads SQVTM; CDR2 reads ANQGSEA. This CDR3 is built from 14 residues. CDR3 sequence (DNA): TGCAGCGTTGGGCCGGGGTGGAGCTCCTACGAGCAGTACTTC. Translation: CSVGPGWSSYEQYF.

This clonotype was recorded many times. V usage is TRBV20-1 and J usage is TRBJ1-1; a weak D match, TRBD1 (5 bases). V lost 0 bases to trimming and J lost 3 bases, with 11 bases between them. Germline V lookup: CDR1 DFQATT, CDR2 SNEGSKA (reference sequence). This CDR3 has 14 residues. In DNA, the CDR3 is TGCAGTGCTAGAGATCGGGGGGTATACACTGAAGCTTTCTTT. Amino acid sequence: CSARDRGVYTEAFF.

The chain uses TRBV19 and TRBJ2-1; TRBD2 is a possible D gene (6 bases). V was trimmed by 3 bases and J by 6 bases, leaving 12 bases between them. Germline values: CDR1 LNHDA, CDR2 SQIVND (reference sequence). This CDR3 comprises 14 residues. In DNA, the CDR3 is TGTGCCAGTAGTATTTCGGAGGGCCTCAATGAGCAGTTCTTC. Its protein product is CASSISEGLNEQFF.